The clone carrying this T cell receptor (beta chain) was found a few times. Its antigen is not known. This sample is drawn from a study of siplizumab effects on memory and regulatory T cells. Study findings and constraints: The apparent diversity of naive T cells exceeded that of memory cells, and naive T cells seemed to make a major contribution to the alloresponse. Tracing alloreactive clones into unstimulated subsets worked for only a minor fraction of them. For siplizumab cultures, the suppressive function of their proliferating Tregs was not confirmed.

Germline trimming cut 6 bases from V and 4 bases from J; bases unmatched to any gene: 2. In germline, CDR1 is MNHEY, CDR2 SVGAGI. CDR3 length equals 14 residues. Each sample contributed roughly 10^5 TCR templates to the assay. Sequenced by immunoSEQ multiplex PCR; TCRdb stores in-frame clones only, minus some. Of about 100,000 clones listed, about 95% were seen once; the top ten hold over 0.55%. The sample consisted of Tregs sorted from blood. V usage is TRBV6-5 and J usage is TRBJ2-2; TRBD1 matches 10 bases. This TCR was sampled from a human donor in good health. The DNA of the CDR3 is TGTGCCAGCAGGCGGGACAGGGGCACCGGGGAGCTGTTTTTT. It is translated as CASRRDRGTGELFF.